What follows are 13 T cell receptor beta chains derived from one specimen sequenced in a study of STAT5B mutations in CD4+ large granular lymphocyte leukemia. Libraries were prepared by immunoSEQ multiplex PCR; TCRdb keeps only in-frame clonotypes and omits some of them. The data show tens of thousands of clones, 75% to 85% seen once. Sequencing was done on a sample of CD4+ T cells from blood buffy coats. The receptors originated from a human donor in good health.

The chain combines TRBV2 with TRBJ2-4, with TRBD1 matching over 7 bases. The ends lost 5 bases at V and 14 bases at J; junction bases unmatched: 6. This CDR3 is 11 amino acids long. Germline V gene lookup returns CDR1 SNHLY and CDR2 FYNNEI. CDR3 DNA: TGTGCCAGCAGTTACAGGGGCCTGGAGTACTTC. It codes for CASSYRGLEYF.

The chain recombines TRBV30 with TRBJ1-1, with D unclear. Trimming pared 6 bases from V and 3 bases from J, leaving 14 bases between. The germline CDR1 and CDR2 sequences are GTSNPN and SVGIG (reference sequence). This CDR3 is 13 amino acids long. Here the CDR3 DNA reads TGTGCCTGTCGGGCGGAAATGGACACTGAAGCTTTCTTT. Amino acids: CACRAEMDTEAFF.

V and J are TRBV7-8 and TRBJ2-2; 7 bases agree with TRBD2. The CDR3 runs 13 residues. V shed 5 bases and J 7 bases; nucleotides not matched to a gene: 4. Germline V lookup: CDR1 SGHVS, CDR2 FQNEAQ. The CDR3 protein is CASSLRGDGELFF. The CDR3 nucleotides read TGTGCCAGCAGCCTTCGGGGGGACGGGGAGCTGTTTTTT.

The chain recombines TRBV27 with TRBJ2-7; either TRBD1 or TRBD2 may supply D (5 bases each). V lost 5 bases and J lost 7, with 21 bases in between. This CDR3 is 15 amino acids long. CDR1 is MNHEY, CDR2 SMNVEV, per germline (reference sequence). As DNA, the CDR3 is TGTGCCAGCAGTCAGGACCGGGACCTCGTTAAGGAGCAGTACTTC. Amino acids: CASSQDRDLVKEQYF.

This chain uses TRBV9 with TRBJ2-2, with TRBD1 as a possible D gene (5 bases). In germline, CDR1 is SGDLS, CDR2 YYNGEE. V was shortened by 3 bases and J by 3 bases, with 15 bases between the two germline ends. This CDR3 is 16 amino acids long. DNA for the CDR3: TGTGCCAGCAGCGGCCTAGGGGCCTGGGACACCGGGGAGCTGTTTTTT. It translates to CASSGLGAWDTGELFF.

This clone was picked up one time. This chain joins TRBV5-8 and TRBJ2-7; D tentatively fits TRBD1 or TRBD2 (5 bases each). The V end was cut by 4 bases, the J end by 2 bases, with 19 bases between. The germline CDR1 and CDR2 sequences are SGHTS and YDEGEE. The CDR3 is 16 residues long. The CDR3 DNA reads TGTGCCAGCAGCCCTTGGACCGGGGCTGACACCTACGAGCAGTACTTC. Protein product: CASSPWTGADTYEQYF.

V is TRBV12-5 and J is TRBJ2-5; D not resolved. V was pared by 3 bases and J by 3 bases, with 5 bases between. Germline values: CDR1 LGHNT, CDR2 FRNRAP. The CDR3 covers 12 residues. In nucleotides, the CDR3 is TGTGCTAGTGGTTTAGGTGAAGAGACCCAGTACTTC. This codes for CASGLGEETQYF. Using reference TRBV12-5 and TRBJ2-5 for the parts outside the CDR3, the full variable domain is DARVTQTPRHKVTEMGQEVTMRCQPILGHNTVFWYRQTMMQGLELLAYFRNRAPLDDSGMPKDRFSAEMPDATLATLKIQPSEPRDSAVYFCASGLGEETQYFGPGTRLLVL.

This clone was recorded only once. V gene TRBV16 combines with J gene TRBJ2-7; a possible D gene is TRBD1 (5 bases). Germline V gene sequence: CDR1 KGHSY, CDR2 FQNENV. The CDR3 has 14 amino acids. The V and J ends lost 1 base and 2 bases respectively, with 9 bases between them. CDR3 DNA sequence: TGTGCCAGCAGCCAATTAAAGGGGACCTACGAGCAGTACTTC. Its translation is CASSQLKGTYEQYF.

This CDR3 is CASSLGGTVTDTQYF. The DNA for the CDR3 is TGCGCCAGCAGCTTGGGGGGGACGGTTACAGATACGCAGTATTTT. The chain recombines TRBV5-1 with TRBJ2-3; the D gene could be TRBD1 or TRBD2 (5 bases each). Trimming took off 0 bases at V and 3 bases at J, with 11 bases between the two ends. Germline V gives CDR1 SGHRS, CDR2 YFSETQ. The CDR3 has 15 residues.

The CDR3 bases are TGTGCCAGTCGTCGACTAGCGGGGGCACAAGAGACCCAGTACTTC. Encoded protein: CASRRLAGAQETQYF. The chain couples TRBV19 to TRBJ2-5; TRBD2 aligns across 12 bases. The CDR3 totals 15 residues. Per germline, CDR1 LNHDA and CDR2 SQIVND (reference sequence). The trim removed 8 bases at V and 2 bases at J, leaving 6 bases unmatched. The entire variable domain, with the rest obtained from reference TRBV19 and TRBJ2-5, is as follows: DGGITQSPKYLFRKEGQNVTLSCEQNLNHDAMYWYRQDPGQGLRLIYYSQIVNDFQKGDIAEGYSVSREKKESFPLTVTSAQKNPTAFYLCASRRLAGAQETQYFGPGTRLLVL.

V and J are TRBV18 and TRBJ1-2; D may be TRBD1 (5 bases). CDR3 length equals 14 residues. Trimming stripped 8 bases from V and 2 bases from J, with 15 bases between. The germline V gene encodes CDR1 KGHSH and CDR2 LQKENI. The CDR3, as DNA: TGTGCCAGCGCGGTTGGGGCGGTGAACTATGGCTACACCTTC. Protein: CASAVGAVNYGYTF. The whole variable domain, filled in from reference TRBV18 and TRBJ1-2, reads NAGVMQNPRHLVRRRGQEARLRCSPMKGHSHVYWYRQLPEEGLKFMVYLQKENIIDESGMPKERFSAEFPKEGPSILRIQQVVRGDSAAYFCASAVGAVNYGYTFGSGTRLTVV.

The chain joins TRBV19 to TRBJ2-7; TRBD2 aligns across 9 bases. V shed 1 base and J 2 bases; nucleotides not matched to a gene: 3. The germline V gene has CDR1 LNHDA and CDR2 SQIVND (reference sequence). CDR3 length: 15 amino acids. The CDR3 DNA reads as TGTGCCAGTAGTATAGTTGCTAGCGGGGCCTACGAGCAGTACTTC. Translation gives CASSIVASGAYEQYF.

The V and J genes are TRBV19 and TRBJ2-3; 8 nucleotides align to TRBD1. V trimming: 2 bases; J trimming: 3 bases; junction bases outside the gene matches: 7. Germline V CDR1 and CDR2: LNHDA, SQIVND (reference sequence). The length of the CDR3 is 16 residues. The CDR3 DNA sequence: TGTGCCAGTAGTATATGGCAGGGGGCAAGGACAGATACGCAGTATTTT. This sequence encodes CASSIWQGARTDTQYF.